This is a list of T cell receptor beta chains from one sample in a study of T cells in narcolepsy. TCRdb keeps only in-frame clones here, not all; method: immunoSEQ multiplex PCR. The repertoire includes about 32,000 clones, roughly three quarters of them detected once, and less than 5% sits in the top ten. Sample: memory (CD45RA-) CD4+ T cells from blood. The receptors were gathered from a human donor in good health. Each CDR3 is given with its conserved first and last residue. Fields, in order: D gene, CDR3 length, clone size, J gene, V gene, CDR3 DNA, CDR3 protein. The D gene is left open where the match is weak. Expanded clones get a size class; other rows say once, few or many, or leave the size out.

NA,12,NA,TRBJ1-2,TRBV2,TGTGCCAGCAGTGTCGACAGATATGGCTACACCTTC,CASSVDRYGYTF
NA,11,few,TRBJ1-2,TRBV21-1,TGTGCCAGCAGCAACCGGTATGGCTACACCTTC,CASSNRYGYTF
NA,15,few,TRBJ1-5,TRBV6-1,TGTGCCAGCAGTGAATGGAGGGAGGGCAATCAGCCCCAGCATTTT,CASSEWREGNQPQHF
NA,14,NA,TRBJ2-2,TRBV14,TGTGCCAGCAGCCATCGCCCGGGGTCCGGGGAGCTGTTTTTT,CASSHRPGSGELFF
TRBD1,15,NA,TRBJ2-1,TRBV5-1,TGCGCCAGCACTCCCTCCGGGACAGGAGCGAATGAGCAGTTCTTC,CASTPSGTGANEQFF
NA,16,NA,TRBJ1-4,TRBV4-2,TGTGCCAGCAGCCAAGTAGTGGGGGGCCTGAATGAAAAACTGTTTTTT,CASSQVVGGLNEKLFF
TRBD2,14,once,TRBJ2-2,TRBV9,TGTGCCAGCAGCGTATCTAGCGGCCGCGGGGAGCTGTTTTTT,CASSVSSGRGELFF
NA,15,few,TRBJ2-3,TRBV7-9,TGTGCCAGCAGCTTCCACGGAATGAGCACAGATACGCAGTATTTT,CASSFHGMSTDTQYF
TRBD2,15,NA,TRBJ2-1,TRBV6-1,TGTGCCAGCAGTATAGAATGGGGACTATCCAATGAGCAGTTCTTC,CASSIEWGLSNEQFF
NA,13,NA,TRBJ1-5,TRBV7-2,TGTGCCAGCAGCCCGGGGGGGCATCAGCCCCAGCATTTT,CASSPGGHQPQHF
NA,15,NA,TRBJ2-7,TRBV5-1,TGCGCCAGCAGCTTGGCCTTGACTAGTGTACAAGAGCAGTACTTC,CASSLALTSVQEQYF
TRBD2,13,NA,TRBJ2-7,TRBV2,TGTGCCAGCCGGACTAGCGGGGCCTACGAGCAGTACTTC,CASRTSGAYEQYF
NA,11,NA,TRBJ2-7,TRBV6-1,TGTGCCAGCAGTTACGAGGACGAGCAGTACTTC,CASSYEDEQYF
NA,14,NA,TRBJ2-3,TRBV5-6,TGTGCCAGCAGCTTTGACTTCAACACAGATACGCAGTATTTT,CASSFDFNTDTQYF
NA,14,NA,TRBJ1-1,TRBV6-1,TGTGCCAGCAGGGATTCGGGGGGGAACACTGAAGCTTTCTTT,CASRDSGGNTEAFF
NA,17,NA,TRBJ1-1,TRBV5-1,TGCGCCAGTCCAGATATAGGACGTCGGCGGGCGAACACTGAAGCTTTCTTT,CASPDIGRRRANTEAFF
NA,18,NA,TRBJ1-2,TRBV21-1,TGTGCCAGCAGCAAAGGGGGAGACACAGGGGAAGCTAACTATGGCTACACCTTC,CASSKGGDTGEANYGYTF
TRBD2,16,NA,TRBJ2-7,TRBV7-2,TGTGCCAGCAGCCCCACTGGCGGGAGGACTGCCTACGAGCAGTACTTC,CASSPTGGRTAYEQYF
NA,14,NA,TRBJ1-2,TRBV5-1,TGCGCCAGCAGCGCTGGACAGCCCAACTATGGCTACACCTTC,CASSAGQPNYGYTF
NA,14,NA,TRBJ1-5,TRBV19,TGTGCCAGTAGTATAGAGGCTGGGGGTCAGCCCCAGCATTTT,CASSIEAGGQPQHF
TRBD2,16,NA,TRBJ2-3,TRBV2,TGTGCCAGCAGTTACTCTAGCGGGGGGGCCGCAGATACGCAGTATTTT,CASSYSSGGAADTQYF
NA,15,once,TRBJ2-7,TRBV14,TGTGCCAGCAGCCAAGAATTATCAGGGTTGGGCGAGCAGTACTTC,CASSQELSGLGEQYF
NA,13,NA,TRBJ2-7,TRBV19,TGTGCCAGTAGTATAGTAGGGGTCAACGAGCAGTACTTC,CASSIVGVNEQYF
TRBD2,20,NA,TRBJ2-4,TRBV7-2,TGTGCCAGCAGCTTAGCTGGGACTAGCGGGACCAATCTAGCCAAAAACATTCAGTACTTC,CASSLAGTSGTNLAKNIQYF
NA,15,NA,TRBJ2-7,TRBV11-2,TGTGCCAGCAGCTTTCGCCGCCAGAGTCCCTACGAGCAGTACTTC,CASSFRRQSPYEQYF
TRBD2,17,NA,TRBJ2-3,TRBV19,TGTGCCAGTAGTCGCAAACCGACTAGCGGGAGAGGAGATACGCAGTATTTT,CASSRKPTSGRGDTQYF
TRBD1,14,NA,TRBJ2-7,TRBV18,TGTGCCAGCTCACCTTCGGGACAGTCCTACGAGCAGTACTTC,CASSPSGQSYEQYF
NA,14,NA,TRBJ2-4,TRBV4-1,TGCGCCAGCAAATCAGGAACGACCAAAAACATTCAGTACTTC,CASKSGTTKNIQYF
NA,11,NA,TRBJ2-5,TRBV10-1,TGCGCCAGCAGCGGGGGAGAGACCCAGTACTTC,CASSGGETQYF
NA,16,NA,TRBJ1-5,TRBV10-3,TGTGCCATCAGTGACTCCCGTGGGGGGGGAAATCAGCCCCAGCATTTT,CAISDSRGGGNQPQHF
NA,13,NA,TRBJ1-3,TRBV30,TGTGCCTGGAGTGTACCCGGTGAAAACACCATATATTTT,CAWSVPGENTIYF
NA,15,NA,TRBJ1-5,TRBV2,TGTGCCAGCAAAATGACAGAAGCCAGCAATCAGCCCCAGCATTTT,CASKMTEASNQPQHF
NA,14,few,TRBJ1-2,TRBV7-3,TGTGCCAGCAGCTTAACGCCCCGGGGGGATGGCTACACCTTC,CASSLTPRGDGYTF
NA,11,NA,TRBJ2-1,TRBV20-1,TGCAGTGCTATGGGCCTCATTGAGCAGTTCTTC,CSAMGLIEQFF
NA,14,once,TRBJ1-1,TRBV6-6,TGTGCCAGCAGCACGGCTAAAAGGAACACTGAAGCTTTCTTT,CASSTAKRNTEAFF
NA,15,few,TRBJ2-2,TRBV18,TGTGCCAGCTCACCAGGGGGTCTGAGCACCGGGGAGCTGTTTTTT,CASSPGGLSTGELFF
NA,13,NA,TRBJ1-2,TRBV7-8,TGTGCCAGCAGCGTCGGTCTCTCTACCGGCTACACCTTC,CASSVGLSTGYTF
NA,14,NA,TRBJ1-1,TRBV19,TGTGCCAGTAGTATCGAGGGACATACCTTTGAAGCTTTCTTT,CASSIEGHTFEAFF
NA,13,NA,TRBJ1-1,TRBV6-1,TGTGCCAGCAAACGGGACCCAAACACTGAAGCTTTCTTT,CASKRDPNTEAFF
NA,11,NA,TRBJ2-3,TRBV5-1,TGCGCCAGCACCGGGGCAGATACGCAGTATTTT,CASTGADTQYF